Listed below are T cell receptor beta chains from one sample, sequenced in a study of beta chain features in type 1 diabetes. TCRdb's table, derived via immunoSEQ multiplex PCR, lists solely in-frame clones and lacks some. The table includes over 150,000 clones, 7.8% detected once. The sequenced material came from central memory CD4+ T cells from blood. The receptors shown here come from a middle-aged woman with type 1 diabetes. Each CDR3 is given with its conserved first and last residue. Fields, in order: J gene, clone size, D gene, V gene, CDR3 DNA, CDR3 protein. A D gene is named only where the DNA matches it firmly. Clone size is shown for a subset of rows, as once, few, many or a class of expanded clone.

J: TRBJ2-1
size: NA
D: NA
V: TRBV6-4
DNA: TGTGCCAGCAGTGACACCAGCGGAGTCTCCTACAATGAGCAGTTCTTC
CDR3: CASSDTSGVSYNEQFF

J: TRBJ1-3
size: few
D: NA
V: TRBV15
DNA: TGTGCCACCAGCAGAGAACGGTATTCCCTCTCTGGAAACACCATATATTTT
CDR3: CATSRERYSLSGNTIYF

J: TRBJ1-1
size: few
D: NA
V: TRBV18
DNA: TGTGCCAGCTCGGCAGGGGACACTGAAGCTTTCTTT
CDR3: CASSAGDTEAFF

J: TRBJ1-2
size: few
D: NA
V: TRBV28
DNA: TGTGCCAGCAGTCCGGGGACACCGAACTATGGCTACACCTTC
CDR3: CASSPGTPNYGYTF

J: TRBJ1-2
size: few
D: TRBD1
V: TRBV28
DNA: TGTGCCAGCAGTTCCGTGGACAGGGAATGGCGTGGCTACACCTTC
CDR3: CASSSVDREWRGYTF

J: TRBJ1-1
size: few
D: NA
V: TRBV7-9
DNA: TGTGCCAGCACCCCCCTGAGAGAGAACACTGAAGCTTTCTTT
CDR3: CASTPLRENTEAFF

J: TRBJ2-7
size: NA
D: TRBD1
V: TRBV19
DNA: TGTGCCAGTAGTCTCGGGACAGATTACTCCTACGAGCAGTACTTC
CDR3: CASSLGTDYSYEQYF

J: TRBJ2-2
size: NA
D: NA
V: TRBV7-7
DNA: TGTGCCAGCAGCTTTGAGGGAACCGGGGAGCTGTTTTTT
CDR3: CASSFEGTGELFF

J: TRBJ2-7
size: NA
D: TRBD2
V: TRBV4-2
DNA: TGTGCCAGCAGCCAAGATACTAGCGGGAACACCTACGAGCAGTACTTC
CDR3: CASSQDTSGNTYEQYF

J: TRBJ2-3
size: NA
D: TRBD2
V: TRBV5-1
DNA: TGCGCCAGCAGCGGGGGACTAGCGGGAGGGCCAAGAGATACGCAGTATTTT
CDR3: CASSGGLAGGPRDTQYF

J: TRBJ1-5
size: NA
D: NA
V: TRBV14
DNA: TGTGCCAGCAGCCGAGGTACAGGTTCCAATCAGCCCCAGCATTTT
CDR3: CASSRGTGSNQPQHF

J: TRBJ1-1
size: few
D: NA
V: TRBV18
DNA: TGTGCCAGCTCACCCACAGTGAACACTGAAGCTTTCTTT
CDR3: CASSPTVNTEAFF

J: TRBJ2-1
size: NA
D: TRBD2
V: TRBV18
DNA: TGTGCCACCGAGCGGGAGGGCTATGAGCAGTTCTTC
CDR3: CATEREGYEQFF

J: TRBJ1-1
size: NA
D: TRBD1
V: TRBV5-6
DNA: TGTGCCAGCAGCTCAGACAGGGCCCCGAACACTGAAGCTTTCTTT
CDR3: CASSSDRAPNTEAFF

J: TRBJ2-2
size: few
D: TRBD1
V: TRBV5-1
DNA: TGCGCCAGCGGACAGGAGGCCGGGGAGCTGTTTTTT
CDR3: CASGQEAGELFF

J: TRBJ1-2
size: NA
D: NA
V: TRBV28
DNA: TGTGCCAGCAGTTTATCAGGACTTAACTATGGCTACACCTTC
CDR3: CASSLSGLNYGYTF

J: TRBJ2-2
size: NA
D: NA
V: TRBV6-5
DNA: TGTGCCAGCAGACCTCCTAGGCAGGGGGGGGAGCTGTTTTTT
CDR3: CASRPPRQGGELFF

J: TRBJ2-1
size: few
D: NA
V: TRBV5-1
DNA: TGCGCCAGCAGAACAGACTACAATGAGCAGTTCTTC
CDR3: CASRTDYNEQFF

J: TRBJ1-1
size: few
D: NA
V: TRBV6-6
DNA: TGTGCCAGCAGTTACTTTGGGGGCGGAGAGCACACTGAAGCTTTCTTT
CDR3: CASSYFGGGEHTEAFF

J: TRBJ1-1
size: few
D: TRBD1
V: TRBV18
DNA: TGTGCCAGCTCACCACCAATCAGGGGGAGTATAATGAACACTGAAGCTTTCTTT
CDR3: CASSPPIRGSIMNTEAFF

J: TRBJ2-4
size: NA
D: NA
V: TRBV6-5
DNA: TGTGCCAGCAGTGCATCGGGTAGCAACATTCAGTACTTC
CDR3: CASSASGSNIQYF

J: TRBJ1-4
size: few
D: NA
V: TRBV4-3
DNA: TGCGCCAGCAGCCCCACGTCAACAGTTAATGAAAAACTGTTTTTT
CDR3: CASSPTSTVNEKLFF

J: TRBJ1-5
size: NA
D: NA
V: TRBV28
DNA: TGTGCCAGCAGCCCCTATAGCAATCAGCCCCAGCATTTT
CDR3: CASSPYSNQPQHF

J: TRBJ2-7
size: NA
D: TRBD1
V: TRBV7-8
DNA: TGTGCCAGCAGCTCCGGACAGGGAAGCTCCTACGAGCAGTACTTC
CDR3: CASSSGQGSSYEQYF

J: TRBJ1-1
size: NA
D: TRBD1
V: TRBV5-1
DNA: TGCGCCAGCAGCTCGTTAGGGGGCCCACCACGAGCTTTCTTT
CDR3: CASSSLGGPPRAFF